The rows below give T cell receptor beta chains drawn from one sample of a study of STAT5B mutations in CD4+ large granular lymphocyte leukemia. The method was immunoSEQ multiplex PCR; TCRdb's version includes in-frame clones alone and lacks a portion of them. The sample lists about 31,000 clones, roughly nine tenths occurring once. The material sequenced was CD4+ T cells from blood buffy coats. The source of these receptors is a human donor in good health. The CDR3 runs from the conserved cysteine through the conserved F or W. Expanded clones get a size class; other rows say once, few or many, or leave the size out.

TRBV2	TRBJ1-1	NA	CASRGTENTEAFF
TRBV5-4	TRBJ2-5	NA	CASSFGGGTQETQYF
TRBV11-3	TRBJ2-1	NA	CASSPPGQVAYNEQFF
TRBV18	TRBJ2-5	NA	CASRGDSAVSGAQYF
TRBV27	TRBJ1-3	NA	CASSSSAARPGNTIYF
TRBV28	TRBJ2-3	NA	CASSPHAATPSTDTQYF
TRBV19	TRBJ1-1	NA	CASTPTGGGEAFF
TRBV2	TRBJ1-5	few	CASSPTGRNQPQHF
TRBV5-6	TRBJ2-7	NA	CASSLGQGAYEQYF
TRBV11-2	TRBJ2-1	NA	CASSLLGTSGSLEQFF
TRBV7-9	TRBJ2-7	NA	CASSRTLTSGYEQYF
TRBV19	TRBJ2-1	NA	CASSIGLAGGPSYNEQFF
TRBV5-4	TRBJ1-2	NA	CASSAGDRGNYGYTF
TRBV9	TRBJ2-5	few	CASSVEVTSGPQETQYF
TRBV6-6	TRBJ1-1	NA	CASSYKPGQLHTEAFF
TRBV6-5	TRBJ2-3	NA	CASRDGSTDTQYF
TRBV19	TRBJ1-4	NA	CASSILVGQQKLFF
TRBV15	TRBJ1-5	NA	CATSQIGGNQPQHF
TRBV30	TRBJ2-7	few	CARSGRASGEQYF
TRBV4-2	TRBJ2-1	NA	CASSQGGTSGSRLGNEQFF
TRBV2	TRBJ2-7	NA	CASRGQSAYEQYF
TRBV5-1	TRBJ2-2	NA	CASSLTSGRGTGELFF
TRBV5-1	TRBJ1-5	NA	CASSLVGQGRAFDNQPQHF
TRBV11-2	TRBJ2-4	NA	CASTGLAGGPLDIQYF
TRBV5-5	TRBJ1-2	NA	CASSSGTVRLYGYTF
TRBV7-9	TRBJ1-5	few	CASSLGGGNQPQHF
TRBV4-2	TRBJ2-7	NA	CASSQDPGTYEQYF
TRBV5-1	TRBJ1-1	NA	CASSLAGRANTEAFF
TRBV5-1	TRBJ2-1	NA	CASSLGQEVNEQFF
TRBV5-1	TRBJ1-5	NA	CASRGGVGRNQPQHF
TRBV4-2	TRBJ2-1	NA	CASSQEGHEQFF
TRBV2	TRBJ2-2	NA	CASSKTSGMVNTGELFF
TRBV10-2	TRBJ1-1	NA	CASSEPPGRTNTEAFF
TRBV27	TRBJ2-7	NA	CASSLGIGSSYEQYF
TRBV29-1	TRBJ1-3	few	CSVELNSEGNTIYF
TRBV18	TRBJ1-2	NA	CASQKNYGYTF
TRBV7-9	TRBJ2-7	NA	CASSPYTGYNEQYF
TRBV11-2	TRBJ1-1	NA	CASSLAGTMNTEAFF
TRBV19	TRBJ2-5	NA	CASSSQTGNGETQYF
TRBV29-1	TRBJ2-7	NA	CSVGPGRSVEQYF
TRBV12-5	TRBJ2-3	NA	CASGLIGADTQYF
TRBV7-9	TRBJ1-1	NA	CASSLGGPDAFF
TRBV6-5	TRBJ1-3	NA	CASSYSGQGNTIYF
TRBV10-3	TRBJ2-7	NA	CAIRGQLSYEQYF
TRBV28	TRBJ2-7	NA	CASSAGGHEQYF
TRBV5-6	TRBJ2-1	NA	CASSPLSSYNEQFF
TRBV19	TRBJ2-5	NA	CASSIGKETQYF
TRBV18	TRBJ1-1	NA	CASSLGTGSLNTEAFF
TRBV28	TRBJ2-1	NA	CASSPPTFYNEQFF
TRBV28	TRBJ1-1	NA	CASSSPPGTEAFF
TRBV9	TRBJ2-6	NA	CASSSGTGAGANVLTF
TRBV5-1	TRBJ2-3	once	CASSPERPATDTQYF
TRBV19	TRBJ2-2	NA	CASSISGFGELFF
TRBV12-5	TRBJ2-3	NA	CASGSSDGSRTDTQYF